Sequencing of this TCR beta chain was carried out in a study of blood T cells in healthy people across ages. Study details: Per two T cells, about one barcoded beta molecule was captured through template switching.

Study-level findings and limits: Naive CD4+ cells and diversity were both higher in long-lived donors than in aged donors.

Looked up from germline, CDR1 is SNHLY and CDR2 is FYNNEI. V was shortened by 7 bases and J by 5 bases, with 12 bases between the two germline ends. This CDR3 has 13 amino acids. Then a second PCR, running roughly 7 to 11 cycles, was carried out with a sample-barcoded 5' primer and a J-beta primer mix. Each cDNA molecule was tagged by a template-switch adaptor that had 12 random nucleotides. Per sample, CDR3-containing paired-end reads numbered at least 2.5 million. TCRdb reprocessed the 5' RACE reads via MiXCR and lists one record per CDR3 protein. The sample includes 1.5 million to 2 million distinct CDR3 sequences, approximately 28% of them seen just once. This clonotype was seen many times. Its antigen is undetermined.

V gene TRBV2 combines with J gene TRBJ2-1; D is possibly TRBD1 (5 bases). The sequence was obtained from a woman in her twenties or thirties in good health. The sample comprised blood. CDR3 nucleotide sequence: TGTGCCAGCACCAAGGACATTCACAATGAGCAGTTCTTC. This gives the protein CASTKDIHNEQFF.